The clone carrying this TCR beta chain was detected many times. Before being chosen for sequencing, patients had shown CD8+CD57+ cell expansion by flow cytometry. The germline gives CDR1 SNHLY, CDR2 FYNNEI. The CDR3 runs 11 residues. V lost 6 bases to trimming and J lost 7 bases, with 7 bases between them. Using genomic DNA as the template, TCR beta VDJ and CDR3 profiling was carried out. TCRdb itself ran the reads through MiXCR, one entry per CDR3 protein. The sample has roughly 93,000 distinct CDR3 sequences; roughly 70% are singletons. The data were obtained in a study of CD8+CD57+ T cells in acquired aplastic anemia.

The chain is built from TRBV2 and TRBJ2-1; unclear D gene. Sequencing was performed on sorted CD4+, CD8+, or CD8+CD57+ T cells (not recorded which) from PBMCs. The receptor was derived from a human donor with aplastic anemia. The CDR3: CASSGRNEQFF. In DNA, the CDR3 is TGTGCCAGCAGCGGACGTAATGAGCAGTTCTTC.